The following is a T cell receptor beta chain sequence with its context. As yet, its antigen is unknown. The J segment lost 5 bases and the V segment lost 5 bases, leaving 10 bases of the junction unmatched. This CDR3 has 16 residues. CDR1 and CDR2 from the germline V gene are SGHVS and FQNEAQ. The entry originates in a study of cytomegalovirus exposure and HLA in healthy donors. Regarding the study as a whole: Presence/absence analyses rested on an assumption that sequencing depth was roughly uniform across donors.

This PCR relied on a set of 60 Vbeta primers and 13 Jbeta primers. Some clones are missing from TCRdb's copy, which holds only in-frame ones; the method was immunoSEQ multiplex PCR. The profile covers about 140,000 clones, with approximately 71% appearing a single time and about 3.1% taken by the ten largest. The source material was PBMCs. The gene calls are TRBV7-8 and TRBJ2-2, with 8 nucleotides matching TRBD1. This sequence originates from a middle-aged man in good health and CMV-seronegative. CDR3 in DNA: TGTGCCAGCAGCCCACACCAGGGGGCGGCGACCGGGGAGCTGTTTTTT. It translates to CASSPHQGAATGELFF.